A single sample gave rise to the 32 T cell receptor beta chains below, sequenced in a study of CD8 T cells in ankylosing spondylitis listed by TCRdb under 2017. The library was built by means of 5' RACE. The run used an Illumina HiSeq 2500. TCRdb cleaned the public reads at Q25 with fastp, built clones with MiXCR and kept in-frame beta chains. Every entry covers one CDR3 protein and lists the most common genes and DNA from its rows. The sample table shows about 250,000 distinct CDR3 sequences, and roughly a tenth are seen once. The leading ten clones occupy 2% to 3% of the sample. Sequences were obtained from blood, either unsorted or a sorted T cell fraction (not recorded which). The source of these receptors is a male donor with ankylosing spondylitis or in good health (not recorded which).

Notes on this clonotype: A much more abundant neighbour one base away suggests this may be a read error. The chain links TRBV12-3 or TRBV12-4 to TRBJ2-2, with D perhaps matching TRBD1 (6 bases). CDR3 length: 15 residues. In nucleotides, the CDR3 is TGTGTCAGCAGTTCGGTAGTGGGGGACACTGGGGAGCTGTTTTTT. It yields the protein CVSSSVVGDTGELFF.

This clonotype occurred many times. The V gene is TRBV4-1, the J gene TRBJ1-2, with TRBD1 as a possible D gene (6 bases). The CDR3 totals 15 residues. The germline V gene encodes CDR1 MGHRA and CDR2 YSYEKL. With 0 bases removed from V and 4 bases from J, the gap between germline ends came to 12 bases. CDR3: CASSQDWKQGYGYTF. For the CDR3, the DNA is TGCGCCAGCAGCCAAGATTGGAAACAGGGCTATGGCTACACCTTC.

This clonotype was seen repeatedly, ten times or more. The rearrangement uses TRBV29-1 and TRBJ2-7, with 12 bases matching TRBD2. V gave up 6 bases and J gave up 0 bases; unmatched junction bases: 6. CDR1 is SQVTM, CDR2 ANQGSEA, per germline. The CDR3 contains 15 residues. The CDR3 sequence: CSVILAGGVSYEQYF. Written as DNA, the CDR3 is TGCAGCGTGATTCTAGCGGGGGGGGTCTCCTACGAGCAGTACTTC.

This clonotype was counted ten times or more. This chain uses TRBV20-1 with TRBJ1-2, with D hard to call. V lost 6 bases and J lost 4, with 18 bases in between. Germline values: CDR1 DFQATT, CDR2 SNEGSKA (reference sequence). This CDR3 has 14 amino acids. The CDR3 is CSAEFGSGFYGYTF. For the CDR3, the DNA is TGCAGTGCCGAATTCGGGAGTGGGTTCTATGGCTACACCTTC.

This clonotype was recorded many times. This sequence joins TRBV12-3 or TRBV12-4 and TRBJ2-2, with 10 bases lining up with TRBD1. CDR3 length equals 16 residues. The V gene end was trimmed by 3 bases and the J gene end by 4 bases; junction bases not matched to a gene: 5. This chain's CDR3 is CASSFRTGGTTGELFF. The CDR3 DNA reads TGTGCCAGCAGTTTTAGGACAGGGGGGACCACCGGGGAGCTGTTTTTT.

The chain carries TRBV30 and TRBJ2-1, with D unresolved. The CDR3 is 10 residues long. The V end was cut by 4 bases, the J end by 10 bases, with 8 bases between. Germline V gene lookup returns CDR1 GTSNPN and CDR2 SVGIG (reference sequence). The CDR3 DNA sequence: TGTGCCTGGAACTCCCGAGAGCAGTTCTTC. The encoded protein is CAWNSREQFF.

This clonotype was observed many times. V and J are TRBV3-1 and TRBJ2-3; unclear D gene. Germline CDR1 and CDR2: LGHDT and YNNKEL (reference sequence). Trimming removed 1 base at V and 6 bases at J, with 11 bases between. The CDR3 is 14 residues long. CDR3 amino acids: CASSQAGVYDTQYF. CDR3 nucleotides: TGTGCCAGCAGCCAAGCAGGAGTTTACGATACGCAGTATTTT.

This clonotype was observed at least ten times. The rearrangement joins TRBV12-3 or TRBV12-4 to TRBJ2-2; 12 bases line up with TRBD1. The CDR3 is made up of 19 amino acids. The V and J ends lost 7 bases and 3 bases, in that order; junction bases with no gene match: 15. The DNA of the CDR3 is TGTGCCAGCATTAAACGGGACAGGGGGCTAATGATGCACACCGGGGAGCTGTTTTTT. Amino acid sequence: CASIKRDRGLMMHTGELFF.

This clonotype showed up many times. The chain employs TRBV10-3 and TRBJ1-2; 7 bases match TRBD1. The CDR3 runs to 17 residues. V lost 3 bases, J lost 3 bases, and 13 bases stayed unmatched. Germline lookup yields CDR1 ENHRY and CDR2 SYGVKD. This CDR3 is CAISDQIQGRKHYGYTF. The CDR3 DNA sequence: TGTGCCATCAGTGATCAAATACAGGGGAGGAAACACTATGGCTACACCTTC.

This clonotype was seen ten or more times. This chain joins TRBV5-1 and TRBJ2-2; 7 bases align to TRBD1. The CDR3 loop spans 19 amino acids. V lost 4 bases to trimming and J lost 3 bases; unmatched junction nucleotides: 18. Germline-derived CDR1 and CDR2 are SGHRS and YFSETQ. The CDR3 sequence is CASSLPTGAPKGDTGELFF. CDR3 nucleotide sequence: TGCGCCAGCAGCCTCCCCACAGGGGCGCCTAAGGGGGACACCGGGGAGCTGTTTTTT.

This clonotype showed up many times. This rearrangement joins TRBV7-6 to TRBJ1-6, with D perhaps matching TRBD1 (5 bases). The CDR3 loop spans 12 amino acids. Trimming took 2 bases from V and 12 from J, leaving 8 bases between them. The V gene's germline CDR1 is SGHVS and CDR2 FNYEAQ. CDR3 amino acids: CASSLPQGPLHF. CDR3 nucleotides: TGTGCCAGCAGCTTACCTCAGGGACCCCTCCACTTT. Full variable domain (missing parts from reference TRBV7-6 and TRBJ1-6): GAGVSQSPRYKVTKRGQDVALRCDPISGHVSLYWYRQALGQGPEFLTYFNYEAQQDKSGLPNDRFSAERPEGSISTLTIQRTEQRDSAMYRCASSLPQGPLHFGNGTRLTVT.

This clonotype was recorded at least ten times. The gene calls are TRBV10-3 and TRBJ2-7, with 7 bases that match TRBD1. The germline gives CDR1 ENHRY, CDR2 SYGVKD. J gave up 1 base and V 3 bases, and 12 bases lay outside the gene matches. This CDR3 is built from 17 residues. CDR3 protein: CAISEPATGKVSYEQYF. The CDR3 DNA follows: TGTGCCATCAGTGAACCGGCGACAGGGAAGGTGTCCTACGAGCAGTACTTC.

This clonotype was recorded at least ten times. The J gene is TRBJ1-4, the V gene TRBV20-1; 7 nucleotides match TRBD1. The V gene's germline CDR1 is DFQATT and CDR2 SNEGSKA (reference sequence). V lost 5 bases to trimming and J lost 5 bases; unmatched junction nucleotides: 5. The CDR3 runs 13 residues. This CDR3 is CSAGDRTNEKLFF. The DNA of the CDR3 is TGCAGTGCTGGGGACAGAACGAATGAAAAACTGTTTTTT.

This clonotype came up a few times. The V and J genes are TRBV28 and TRBJ2-3; 7 positions agree with TRBD1. The CDR3 has 17 residues. V shed 1 base, J shed 3 bases, and the junction held 10 bases outside the gene matches. Germline CDR1 is MDHEN and CDR2 is SYDVKM. CDR3 amino acids: CASSLSRDRVGTDTQYF. CDR3 nucleotides: TGTGCCAGCAGTTTATCGCGCGACAGGGTTGGTACAGATACGCAGTATTTT.

This clonotype was seen many times. CDR3 protein: CSARFPGGDLHYYEQYF. CDR3 in DNA: TGCAGTGCGCGATTCCCAGGGGGGGACCTCCATTATTACGAGCAGTACTTC. The chain combines TRBV20-1 with TRBJ2-7, with D perhaps matching TRBD1 or TRBD2 (7 bases each). Trimming pared 6 bases from V and 4 bases from J, leaving 28 bases between. From germline, CDR1 is DFQATT and CDR2 SNEGSKA (reference sequence). The CDR3 runs to 17 residues.

The V and J genes are TRBV30 and TRBJ2-5, with 9 bases fitting TRBD1. Per the germline V gene, CDR1 is GTSNPN and CDR2 is SVGIG (reference sequence). CDR3 length equals 11 residues. The J segment lost 14 bases and the V segment lost 2 bases, leaving 6 bases of the junction unmatched. The CDR3, as DNA: TGTGCCTGGAGTTCTCGGACAGGGGCCTACTTC. Protein sequence: CAWSSRTGAYF.

This clonotype has at least ten counts. The V and J genes are TRBV6-1 and TRBJ1-3; 10 bases align to TRBD1. V lost 8 bases and J lost 3; bases outside the gene matches: 13. The CDR3 contains 17 residues. Germline V gene lookup returns CDR1 MNHNS and CDR2 SASEGT. In nucleotides, the CDR3 is TGTGCCAGCGGCCCCATGGGACAGGGGAAGAATGGAAACACCATATATTTT. Translated, it gives CASGPMGQGKNGNTIYF.

This chain links TRBV11-2 with TRBJ2-3; 7 bases are shared with TRBD1. The CDR3 runs 14 residues. Germline V lookup: CDR1 SGHAT, CDR2 FQNNGV. V gave up 0 bases and J gave up 5 bases; unmatched junction bases: 2. CDR3 sequence reads: CASSLDPGGDTQYF. DNA of the CDR3: TGTGCCAGCAGCTTAGATCCAGGGGGAGATACGCAGTATTTT.

This clonotype came up a few times. CDR3 in amino acids: CASSPGSSYNEQFF. The CDR3, as DNA: TGTGCCAGCAGTCCCGGGAGCTCCTACAATGAGCAGTTCTTC. The rearrangement links TRBV6-1 to TRBJ2-1; possible D gene TRBD2, 6 bases. Germline V gene data show CDR1 as MNHNS and CDR2 as SASEGT. The V end was cut by 5 bases, the J end by 0 bases, with 8 bases between. The CDR3 extends over 14 amino acids.

This clonotype occurred a few times. The chain employs TRBV6-2 or TRBV6-3 and TRBJ2-1, with D possibly being TRBD1 or TRBD2 (5 bases each). This CDR3 is built from 13 residues. Looked up from germline, CDR1 is MNHEY and CDR2 is SVGEGT. Trimming took off 6 bases at V and 9 bases at J, with 15 bases between the two ends. In DNA, the CDR3 is TGTGCCAGCAGCCCGGGACCGTTACTTGAGCAGTTCTTC. Translating gives CASSPGPLLEQFF.

This clonotype has at least ten counts. The chain joins TRBV10-3 to TRBJ2-7; TRBD1 matches at 9 bases. CDR3 length: 15 residues. The germline gives CDR1 ENHRY, CDR2 SYGVKD. V shed 4 bases, J shed 4 bases, and the junction held 8 bases outside the gene matches. As DNA, the CDR3 is TGTGCCATCAGTGCTATGGACAGGGGTGGTTACGAGCAGTACTTC. Its translation is CAISAMDRGGYEQYF.

This clonotype has ten or more counts. The chain employs TRBV25-1 and TRBJ2-1, with D maybe TRBD1 (5 bases). The germline V and J ends were trimmed by 5 bases and 2 bases, with 7 bases remaining between them. Germline V CDR1 and CDR2: MGHDK, SYGVNS. The CDR3 is 13 amino acids. The CDR3 loop reads CASSSTAYNEQFF. The CDR3 nucleotides are TGTGCCAGCAGTTCGACAGCCTACAATGAGCAGTTCTTC. The entire variable domain, with the rest obtained from reference TRBV25-1 and TRBJ2-1, is as follows: EADIYQTPRYLVIGTGKKITLECSQTMGHDKMYWYQQDPGMELHLIHYSYGVNSTEKGDLSSESTVSRIRTEHFPLTLESARPSHTSQYLCASSSTAYNEQFFGPGTRLTVL.

In its sample, this clonotype was seen many times. The genes are TRBV15 and TRBJ2-1; D is ambiguous. Germline assignment: CDR1 LNHNV and CDR2 YYDKDF (reference sequence). This CDR3 region has 13 residues. The V end was cut by 6 bases, the J end by 6 bases, with 12 bases between. Here the CDR3 reads CATRYLGANEQFF. CDR3 sequence (DNA): TGTGCCACCAGGTACCTAGGAGCCAATGAGCAGTTCTTC.

In its sample, this clonotype was seen many times. The chain combines TRBV5-1 with TRBJ2-1; weak D call: TRBD1 (5 bases). The CDR3 is 14 residues long. CDR1 SGHRS and CDR2 YFSETQ come from the germline V gene. V lost 2 bases and J 6 bases, leaving 12 bases between the germline ends. The CDR3 is CASSFNSDTNEQFF. The CDR3 coding sequence is TGCGCCAGCAGCTTCAACTCGGACACCAATGAGCAGTTCTTC.

This clonotype was counted ten times or more. The chain combines TRBV5-1 with TRBJ2-1; the D gene is possibly TRBD2 (6 bases). CDR3 length: 14 residues. V lost 4 bases and J 6 bases, leaving 14 bases between the germline ends. Germline V gives CDR1 SGHRS, CDR2 YFSETQ. The DNA of the CDR3 is TGCGCCAGCAGCCCGGCGACTAGGTCCAATGAGCAGTTCTTC. It encodes CASSPATRSNEQFF.

This chain uses TRBV6-5 with TRBJ1-1; no firm D call. The CDR3 length is 17 residues. The V gene lost 2 bases and the J gene lost 1 base, with 17 bases spanning the gap. Germline values: CDR1 MNHEY, CDR2 SVGAGI. The CDR3, as DNA: TGTGCCAGCAGTTACCCCCCTCAAACCCGAGGGAACACTGAAGCTTTCTTT. Protein product: CASSYPPQTRGNTEAFF.

This clonotype has at least ten counts. This chain connects TRBV28 to TRBJ1-2; no clear D. With 5 bases removed from V and 6 bases from J, the gap between germline ends came to 10 bases. Per germline, CDR1 MDHEN and CDR2 SYDVKM. The CDR3 has 12 amino acids. The CDR3 DNA sequence: TGTGCCAGCAGTGTGACAACAGATGGCTACACCTTC. It specifies CASSVTTDGYTF.

This clonotype was recorded at least ten times. The chain links TRBV19 to TRBJ1-1, with 9 bases fitting TRBD1. From germline, CDR1 is LNHDA and CDR2 SQIVND (reference sequence). CDR3 length: 12 residues. V was clipped by 7 bases and J by 7 bases; unmatched bases: 4. The CDR3 nucleotides read TGTGCCAGTAAGGACAGGGGTGGTGAAGCTTTCTTT. It translates to CASKDRGGEAFF.

This clonotype occurred many times. The chain employs TRBV7-2 and TRBJ1-4; 7 bases fit TRBD1. Unmatched junction bases numbered 8, after V lost 5 bases and J lost 5 bases. The CDR3 consists of 15 residues. Germline CDR1 and CDR2: SGHTA and FQGNSA. The CDR3 loop reads CASSLMGQTNEKLFF. DNA for the CDR3: TGTGCCAGCAGCCTCATGGGACAGACGAATGAAAAACTGTTTTTT. The whole variable domain, filled in from reference TRBV7-2 and TRBJ1-4, reads GAGVSQSPSNKVTEKGKDVELRCDPISGHTALYWYRQSLGQGLEFLIYFQGNSAPDKSGLPSDRFSAERTGGSVSTLTIQRTQQEDSAVYLCASSLMGQTNEKLFFGSGTQLSVL.

In this sample, this clonotype turned up a few times. The chain is built from TRBV7-9 and TRBJ2-3; D assignment may be TRBD1 or TRBD2 (5 bases each). The germline V gene has CDR1 SEHNR and CDR2 FQNEAQ (reference sequence). The CDR3 covers 14 residues. V lost 4 bases, J lost 4 bases, and 12 bases lay in between. The CDR3 loop is CASSSTGTADTQYF. Written as DNA, the CDR3 is TGTGCCAGCAGCTCAACTGGGACGGCAGATACGCAGTATTTT.

Of note for this clonotype: At one of its ends the junction is not consistent with the germline gene, which may arise from a read error. This chain links TRBV12-5 with TRBJ2-6, with D tentatively TRBD1 (5 bases). This CDR3 spans 17 amino acids. The germline V gene encodes CDR1 LGHNT and CDR2 FRNRAP. CDR3 sequence (DNA): TGTGCTAGTGGTTCTGTCGTGACGGTCTCTGGGGCCATCGTCCTGACTTTC. As protein: CASGSVVTVSGAIVLTF.

The table lists this clonotype with many counts. The CDR3 DNA follows: TGTGCCAGCAGCCAAAGGATGGGTTCTAAAGAGACCCAGTACTTC. Its translation is CASSQRMGSKETQYF. The chain is built from TRBV4-2 and TRBJ2-5; no clear D. The V gene's germline CDR1 is LGHNA and CDR2 YNFKEQ. The CDR3 is made up of 15 amino acids. The V gene lost 2 bases and the J gene lost 3 bases, with 13 bases spanning the gap.